These 16 T cell receptor beta chains were all obtained from the same sample, sequenced in a study of cytomegalovirus exposure and HLA in healthy donors. The PCR made use of 60 Vbeta and 13 Jbeta primers. Clones were sequenced by immunoSEQ multiplex PCR, and TCRdb holds only the in-frame ones, with some missing. The table has about 120,000 clones, roughly 70% seen once. Sequenced material: PBMCs. The receptors stem from a woman in her forties in good health and CMV-seropositive.

This clone came up once. The chain uses TRBV6-5 and TRBJ2-7, with TRBD1 identical over 7 bases. The CDR3 consists of 15 residues. CDR1 and CDR2 from the germline V gene are MNHEY and SVGAGI. Trimming removed 10 bases from V and 2 bases from J; junction bases left unmatched: 14. The CDR3 region has the DNA TGTGCCACCACCTCATTCGGCAGGGGGACCTACGAGCAGTACTTC. It specifies CATTSFGRGTYEQYF.

This chain uses TRBV11-3 with TRBJ2-3; TRBD1 aligns across 10 bases. The trim removed 4 bases at V and 5 bases at J, leaving 12 bases unmatched. Looked up from germline, CDR1 is SGHNT and CDR2 is YENEEA. The CDR3 is 17 amino acids. The CDR3 spells CASSWGSRDRGLDTQYF. As DNA, the CDR3 is TGTGCCAGCAGCTGGGGCTCCCGGGACAGGGGTCTAGATACGCAGTATTTT.

CDR3 sequence reads: CASSANPGTAQETQYF. CDR3 nucleotide sequence: TGCGCCAGCAGCGCCAACCCGGGGACAGCCCAAGAGACCCAGTACTTC. The V and J genes are TRBV5-1 and TRBJ2-5, with TRBD1 matching over 7 bases. The trim removed 4 bases at V and 1 base at J, leaving 10 bases unmatched. In germline, CDR1 is SGHRS, CDR2 YFSETQ. There are 16 residues in the CDR3.

In DNA form, the CDR3 reads TGTGCCAGCAGCCTCGGCAGGGGTTTCACCTACGAGCAGTACTTC. Translated: CASSLGRGFTYEQYF. The chain links TRBV7-6 to TRBJ2-7; a weak D match, TRBD1 (6 bases). CDR1 and CDR2 (germline): SGHVS, FNYEAQ. Trimming removed 5 bases from V and 2 bases from J, with 16 bases in between. CDR3 length equals 15 residues. Using reference TRBV7-6 and TRBJ2-7 for the parts outside the CDR3, the full variable domain is GAGVSQSPRYKVTKRGQDVALRCDPISGHVSLYWYRQALGQGPEFLTYFNYEAQQDKSGLPNDRFSAERPEGSISTLTIQRTEQRDSAMYRCASSLGRGFTYEQYFGPGTRLTVT.

This clone was observed a single time. The chain is built from TRBV29-1 and TRBJ2-5; no clear D gene. Trimming removed 4 bases at V and 1 base at J, with 10 bases between. The V gene's germline CDR1 is SQVTM and CDR2 ANQGSEA. The CDR3 contains 13 residues. CDR3 loop: CSVVGRLQETQYF. For the CDR3, the DNA is TGCAGCGTTGTTGGCAGACTCCAAGAGACCCAGTACTTC.

The genes are TRBV18 and TRBJ1-6, with a tentative D call TRBD1 (5 bases). The CDR3 has 15 residues. V was clipped by 3 bases and J by 5 bases, with 11 bases between them. Germline assignment: CDR1 KGHSH and CDR2 LQKENI. The CDR3 loop reads CASSPTGPNNSPLHF. The CDR3 region has the DNA TGTGCCAGCTCACCTACAGGACCTAATAATTCACCCCTCCACTTT.

The chain couples TRBV6-5 to TRBJ2-7; 9 bases are shared with TRBD2. Trimming removed 1 base from V and 5 bases from J; junction bases left unmatched: 9. Germline V gene sequence: CDR1 MNHEY, CDR2 SVGAGI. The CDR3 is 16 residues long. CDR3 sequence (DNA): TGTGCCAGCAGTTACTATGGCAGCGGGAGGACCCACGAGCAGTACTTC. Protein: CASSYYGSGRTHEQYF.

The gene calls are TRBV30 and TRBJ2-1; 9 positions match TRBD2. The ends lost 5 bases at V and 6 bases at J; junction bases unmatched: 8. The CDR3 covers 14 residues. Germline V gene lookup returns CDR1 GTSNPN and CDR2 SVGIG (reference sequence). The CDR3 is CAWDSGSMGNEQFF. CDR3 coding DNA: TGTGCCTGGGATAGCGGGAGCATGGGCAATGAGCAGTTCTTC.

This clone was detected only once. This rearrangement joins TRBV7-9 to TRBJ1-1; 10 positions agree with TRBD1. V was pared by 8 bases and J by 11 bases, with 11 bases of the junction left unmatched. Per germline, CDR1 SEHNR and CDR2 FQNEAQ (reference sequence). This CDR3 has 13 amino acids. As DNA, the CDR3 is TGTGCCAGCGTCGCAAATGACAGGGGGCAGGCTTTCTTT. As protein: CASVANDRGQAFF.

The V call is TRBV4-2, the J call TRBJ1-2; no firm D call. Germline-derived CDR1 and CDR2 are LGHNA and YNFKEQ. Trimming stripped 0 bases from V and 7 bases from J, with 15 bases between. This CDR3 contains 15 residues. The CDR3 DNA is TGTGCCAGCAGCCAAGAAGCTTCCCGGGGAGGTGGCTACACCTTC. As protein: CASSQEASRGGGYTF.

The CDR3 DNA reads TGTGCCAGCAGCGTACCGACAGGGGCAAATGAGCAGTTCTTC. This translates into CASSVPTGANEQFF. The chain uses TRBV9 and TRBJ2-1; TRBD1 matches 8 bases. The V gene's germline CDR1 is SGDLS and CDR2 YYNGEE. This CDR3 has 14 residues. V was clipped by 1 base and J by 7 bases; unmatched bases: 4.

The gene calls are TRBV28 and TRBJ2-7; possible D gene TRBD1, 6 bases. The CDR3 is made up of 14 amino acids. Trimming left V 6 bases short and J 3 bases short, with 15 bases between. The V gene's germline CDR1 is MDHEN and CDR2 SYDVKM. CDR3 loop: CASSPTGSSYEQYF. CDR3 bases: TGTGCCAGCAGCCCGACAGGCTCTAGCTACGAGCAGTACTTC.

This clone was picked up a small number of times. This chain connects TRBV5-1 to TRBJ2-3; D may be TRBD2 (5 bases). V dropped 2 bases and J dropped 2 bases, with 9 bases sitting between them. Germline V gives CDR1 SGHRS, CDR2 YFSETQ. The CDR3 is made up of 14 amino acids. The CDR3 protein is CASSFSEATDTQYF. The CDR3 DNA reads as TGCGCCAGCAGCTTTAGCGAGGCCACAGATACGCAGTATTTT. Complete variable domain (other parts from reference TRBV5-1 and TRBJ2-3): KAGVTQTPRYLIKTRGQQVTLSCSPISGHRSVSWYQQTPGQGLQFLFEYFSETQRNKGNFPGRFSGRQFSNSRSEMNVSTLELGDSALYLCASSFSEATDTQYFGPGTRLTVL.

The table lists this clone with a few counts. The V gene is TRBV28, the J gene TRBJ1-3; no definite D call. Trimming left V 4 bases short and J 2 bases short, with 3 bases between. Germline V lookup: CDR1 MDHEN, CDR2 SYDVKM. CDR3 length: 12 residues. CDR3 sequence reads: CASSSPGNTIYF. The CDR3 nucleotides are TGTGCCAGCAGTTCTCCTGGAAACACCATATATTTT.

CDR3 region: CASSEAVAGNTIYF. The CDR3 bases are TGTGCCAGCAGTGAGGCAGTTGCTGGAAACACCATATATTTT. The chain combines TRBV25-1 with TRBJ1-3; D gene unclear. V gave up 3 bases and J gave up 2 bases, with 8 bases separating them. The CDR3 contains 14 residues. Germline CDR1 is MGHDK and CDR2 is SYGVNS.

This chain connects TRBV5-1 to TRBJ1-3; D is perhaps TRBD1 (5 bases). V lost 4 bases, J lost 2 bases, and 13 bases lay in between. Germline-derived CDR1 and CDR2 are SGHRS and YFSETQ. CDR3 length: 15 amino acids. The CDR3 loop is CASSPGGVAGNTIYF. DNA for the CDR3: TGCGCCAGCAGCCCCGGGGGGGTCGCTGGAAACACCATATATTTT.